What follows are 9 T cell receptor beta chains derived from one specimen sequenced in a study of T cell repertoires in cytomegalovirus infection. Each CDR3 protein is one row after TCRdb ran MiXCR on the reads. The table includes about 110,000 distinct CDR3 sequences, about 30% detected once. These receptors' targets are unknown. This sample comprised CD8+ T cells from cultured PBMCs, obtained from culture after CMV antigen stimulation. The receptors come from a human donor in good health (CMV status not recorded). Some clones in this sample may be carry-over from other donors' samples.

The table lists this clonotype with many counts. DNA of the CDR3: TGTGCCAGCCGGGCCTCCGGTTTCGGGGAGCAGTACTTC. The encoded protein is CASRASGFGEQYF. The chain combines TRBV12-3 or TRBV12-4 with TRBJ2-7; D not resolved. Trimming stripped 8 bases from V and 7 bases from J, with 18 bases between. This CDR3 region has 13 residues.

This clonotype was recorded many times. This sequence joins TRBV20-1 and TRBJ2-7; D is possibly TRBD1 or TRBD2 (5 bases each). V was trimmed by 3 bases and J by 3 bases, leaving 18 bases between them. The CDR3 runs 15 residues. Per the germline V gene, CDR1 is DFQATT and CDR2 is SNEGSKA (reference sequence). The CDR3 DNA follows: TGCAGTGCTAGGCCGGAGGACACCTCGTACTACGAGCAGTACTTC. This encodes CSARPEDTSYYEQYF.

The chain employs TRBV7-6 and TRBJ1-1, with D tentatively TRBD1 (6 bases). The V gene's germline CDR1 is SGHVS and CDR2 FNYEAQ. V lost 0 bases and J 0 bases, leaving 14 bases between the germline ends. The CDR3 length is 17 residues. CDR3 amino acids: CASSLARGDNLNTEAFF. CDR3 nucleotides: TGTGCCAGCAGCTTAGCGCGAGGGGACAACTTGAACACTGAAGCTTTCTTT.

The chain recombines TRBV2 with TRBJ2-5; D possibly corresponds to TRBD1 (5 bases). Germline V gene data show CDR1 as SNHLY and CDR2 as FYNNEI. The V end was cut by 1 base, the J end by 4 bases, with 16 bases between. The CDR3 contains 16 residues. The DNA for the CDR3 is TGTGCCAGCAGTGAAGAAGAGGTAGGGGCTCCAGAGACCCAGTACTTC. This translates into CASSEEEVGAPETQYF.

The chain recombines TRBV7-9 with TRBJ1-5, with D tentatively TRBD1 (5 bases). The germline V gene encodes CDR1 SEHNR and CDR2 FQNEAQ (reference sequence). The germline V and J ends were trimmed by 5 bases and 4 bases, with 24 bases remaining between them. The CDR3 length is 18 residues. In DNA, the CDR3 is TGTGCCAGCAGCCCAGCTGGGGCAGCCGGTACCCCTAATCAGCCCCAGCATTTT. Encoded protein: CASSPAGAAGTPNQPQHF.

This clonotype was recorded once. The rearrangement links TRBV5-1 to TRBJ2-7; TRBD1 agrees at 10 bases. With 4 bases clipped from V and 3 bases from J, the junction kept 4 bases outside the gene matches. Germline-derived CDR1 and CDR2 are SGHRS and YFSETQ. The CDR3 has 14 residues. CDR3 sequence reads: CASSTTGGIYEQYF. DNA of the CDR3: TGCGCCAGCAGCACGACAGGGGGCATCTACGAGCAGTACTTC.

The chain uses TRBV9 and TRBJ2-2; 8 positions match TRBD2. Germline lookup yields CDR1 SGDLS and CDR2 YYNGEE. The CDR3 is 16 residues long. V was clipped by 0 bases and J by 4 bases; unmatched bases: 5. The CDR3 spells CASSVEAGGATGELFF. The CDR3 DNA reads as TGTGCCAGCAGCGTAGAGGCGGGGGGCGCCACCGGGGAGCTGTTTTTT.

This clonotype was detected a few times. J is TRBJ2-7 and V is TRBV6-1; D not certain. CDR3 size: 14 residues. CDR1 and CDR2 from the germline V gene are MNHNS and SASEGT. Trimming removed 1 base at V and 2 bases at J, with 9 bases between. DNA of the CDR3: TGTGCCAGCAGTGAAGGAGTGGGAACCTACGAGCAGTACTTC. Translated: CASSEGVGTYEQYF.

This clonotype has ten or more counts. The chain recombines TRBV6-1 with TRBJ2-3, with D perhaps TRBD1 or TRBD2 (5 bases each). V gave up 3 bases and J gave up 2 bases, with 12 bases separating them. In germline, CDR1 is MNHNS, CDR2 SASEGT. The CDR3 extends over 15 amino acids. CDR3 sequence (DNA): TGTGCCAGCAGTGAGGGGACCCTCTACACAGATACGCAGTATTTT. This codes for CASSEGTLYTDTQYF.